This T cell receptor (beta chain) derives from a study of shared clonotypes between healthy human individuals. Findings and limits, study-wide: Richness estimates generally favored naive over memory subsets.

Assay used: immunoSEQ multiplex PCR; TCRdb lists only in-frame clones, some missing. The sample consists of 2 million or so clones, about 95% of them appearing once. To note about this clone: The target antigen is unknown.

Terminally differentiated effector memory CD45RA+ cells were excluded from the naive CD8 cells, which were CD45RO-negative and positively selected for CCR7. HIV-negative, healthy adults without recent acute infections or vaccinations were the donors. Each donor was a Caucasian adult residing in Nashville, Tennessee. CDR1 is KGHSH and CDR2 is LQKENI in the germline V gene. Losses at the gene ends were 2 bases for V and 6 bases for J; bases not matched to a gene: 6. The CDR3 covers 16 residues. The sample was naive CD8+ T cells sorted from blood. The TCR comes from a man younger than 30 in good health. The chain has TRBV18 and TRBJ2-1, with 11 bases identical to TRBD1. Here the CDR3 DNA reads TGTGCCAGCTCACCAAACGGACAGGGGGCGCCCAATGAGCAGTTCTTC. Translated, it gives CASSPNGQGAPNEQFF. The entire variable domain, with the rest obtained from reference TRBV18 and TRBJ2-1, is as follows: NAGVMQNPRHLVRRRGQEARLRCSPMKGHSHVYWYRQLPEEGLKFMVYLQKENIIDESGMPKERFSAEFPKEGPSILRIQQVVRGDSAAYFCASSPNGQGAPNEQFFGPGTRLTVL.